This entry describes one TCR beta chain. The CDR3 covers 15 residues. Trimming left V 4 bases short and J 0 bases short, with 10 bases between. Germline values: CDR1 MGHRA, CDR2 YSYEKL. Authors' data handling: The authors estimated nucleated cell counts from reference gene primer amplification. TCRdb's copy holds only in-frame clones and misses some; the assay was immunoSEQ multiplex PCR. V, J and clone size are taken as reported in that table, and D and trimming were inferred from the DNA itself. The sample contains about 160,000 clones, about 83% of which appear only once. The source of the sample is a study of blood T cell repertoires in COVID-19. As for the study in general: The United States, Italy and Spain were the sources of the acute and convalescent COVID-19 samples. Sources were T cells, B-cell-depleted T cells, or PBMCs; the material itself was cDNA or gDNA.

Enrollment of patients from Seattle took place during active infection, with longitudinal follow-up. The TCR was taken from a woman between 65 and 79 years old with COVID-19, enrolled during active disease. This chain joins TRBV4-1 and TRBJ1-5; weak D call: TRBD1 (6 bases). Specimen: peripheral blood. The CDR3 loop is CASSRTETSNQPQHF. The CDR3 DNA sequence: TGCGCCAGCAGCCGGACAGAGACTAGCAATCAGCCCCAGCATTTT.